This TCR beta chain was found in a study of cytomegalovirus exposure and HLA in healthy donors. Study information: Researchers found that around 80% of about 400 genotyped donors fell within the Caucasian-associated ancestry cluster.

This clone was picked up one time. The antigen is not known. The PCR ran on 60 Vbeta and 13 Jbeta primers. Repertoires were generated with immunoSEQ multiplex PCR, while TCRdb's copy carries only in-frame clones and drops some. The sample includes about 160,000 clones, about 77% of them seen just once. The CDR3 has 14 residues. The germline V and J ends were trimmed by 8 bases and 4 bases, with 15 bases remaining between them. Germline CDR1 reads MNHEY; CDR2 reads SVGAGI. Study-wide results and limits: A later analysis showed that HLA-associated TCR beta chains had undergone more clonal expansion than equally common others. There were some public TCRs occurring in many donors, but most TCR sequences were rare.

The clonotype originates from a woman aged 50 to 60 in good health and CMV-seronegative. The chain couples TRBV6-5 to TRBJ1-3, with D possibly TRBD1 on 6 matching bases. The sequencing sample was made of PBMCs. DNA for the CDR3: TGTGCCAGCGGGAACAGGGTAGCAGGAAACACCATATATTTT. It encodes CASGNRVAGNTIYF.